This entry lists 6 T cell receptor beta chains sequenced from one sample in a study of T cell repertoires in cytomegalovirus infection. Each CDR3 protein gets one entry after TCRdb re-called the reads with MiXCR. The sample yields some 180,000 distinct CDR3 sequences, approximately 19% seen once. The sample consisted of PBMCs. The receptors come from a human donor in good health (CMV status not recorded). Some clones in this sample may be carry-over from other donors' samples.

This clonotype was observed many times. The rearrangement joins TRBV28 to TRBJ1-5; D not resolved. CDR3 length equals 13 residues. Deletions cut 6 bases from V and 3 bases from J, with 9 bases between. Looked up from germline, CDR1 is MDHEN and CDR2 is SYDVKM. This CDR3 is CASRTWDNQPQHF. The CDR3 DNA reads TGTGCCAGCAGAACCTGGGACAATCAGCCCCAGCATTTT. The complete variable domain, with remaining parts taken from reference TRBV28 and TRBJ1-5, reads DVKVTQSSRYLVKRTGEKVFLECVQDMDHENMFWYRQDPGLGLRLIYFSYDVKMKEKGDIPEGYSVSREKKERFSLILESASTNQTSMYLCASRTWDNQPQHFGDGTRLSIL.

The chain is built from TRBV29-1 and TRBJ1-5, with 7 bases identical to TRBD1. The V gene end was trimmed by 6 bases and the J gene end by 4 bases; junction bases not matched to a gene: 6. The CDR3 is 13 amino acids. From germline, CDR1 is SQVTM and CDR2 ANQGSEA. DNA for the CDR3: TGCAGCGTCCTGACAGGGTGGAATCAGCCCCAGCATTTT. This translates into CSVLTGWNQPQHF.

The chain joins TRBV7-2 to TRBJ1-4; D gene uncertain. The CDR3 covers 16 residues. V was clipped by 1 base and J by 7 bases, with 16 bases between them. The germline V gene encodes CDR1 SGHTA and CDR2 FQGNSA. CDR3 region: CASSLVRASSGEKLFF. CDR3 DNA: TGTGCCAGCAGCTTAGTTCGGGCCTCAAGTGGTGAAAAACTGTTTTTT.

The chain combines TRBV5-4 with TRBJ1-6, with D possibly being TRBD1 (6 bases). Deletions cut 2 bases from V and 6 bases from J, with 15 bases between. This CDR3 has 16 amino acids. The germline gives CDR1 SGHNT, CDR2 YYREEE (reference sequence). CDR3 in amino acids: CASSFEGQMANSPLHF. For the CDR3, the DNA is TGTGCCAGCAGCTTTGAAGGACAGATGGCTAATTCACCCCTCCACTTT.

This clonotype turned up a few times. The chain carries TRBV7-9 and TRBJ2-1; 7 bases align to TRBD2. In germline, CDR1 is SEHNR, CDR2 FQNEAQ (reference sequence). With V trimmed by 5 bases and J by 0 bases, 4 bases remained unmatched. CDR3 length equals 15 residues. CDR3 coding DNA: TGTGCCAGCAGCGGGGGGGAGAGCTCCTACAATGAGCAGTTCTTC. Encoded protein: CASSGGESSYNEQFF.

This clonotype was counted only a few times. V is TRBV20-1 and J is TRBJ1-1; D is unresolved. The V end lost 1 base, the J end lost 4 bases, and 7 bases lay between the germline ends. CDR1 is DFQATT and CDR2 is SNEGSKA in the germline V gene (reference sequence). The CDR3 runs to 12 residues. CDR3 sequence reads: CSARVGSTEAFF. CDR3 DNA: TGCAGTGCTAGAGTAGGGAGCACTGAAGCTTTCTTT.